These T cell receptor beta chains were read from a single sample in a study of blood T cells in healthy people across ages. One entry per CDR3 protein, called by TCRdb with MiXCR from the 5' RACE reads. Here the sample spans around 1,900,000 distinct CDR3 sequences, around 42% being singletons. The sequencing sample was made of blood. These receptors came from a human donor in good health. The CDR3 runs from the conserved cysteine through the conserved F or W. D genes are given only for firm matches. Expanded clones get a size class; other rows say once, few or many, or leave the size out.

CDR3nt: TGTGCCAGCAGCCAAGGGGGGCATCTCTTGTTCTTC; CDR3aa: CASSQGGHLLFF; abundance: NA; v_gene: TRBV3-1; d_gene: NA; j_gene: TRBJ2-1
CDR3nt: TGTGCCAGCACCTTAGGAGCGGGTAATCAGCCCCAGCATTTT; CDR3aa: CASTLGAGNQPQHF; abundance: NA; v_gene: TRBV7-2; d_gene: NA; j_gene: TRBJ1-5
CDR3nt: TGCAGCATCGGACCGGGACACCTCCAAGAGACCCAGTACTTC; CDR3aa: CSIGPGHLQETQYF; abundance: NA; v_gene: TRBV29-1; d_gene: NA; j_gene: TRBJ2-5
CDR3nt: TGCAGTGCTAGAGGGGCGTTGGGCTACACCTTC; CDR3aa: CSARGALGYTF; abundance: NA; v_gene: TRBV20-1; d_gene: NA; j_gene: TRBJ1-2
CDR3nt: TGTGCCAGCAGCCCCTATAACAGGGAGAGGAACACTGAAGCTTTCTTT; CDR3aa: CASSPYNRERNTEAFF; abundance: NA; v_gene: TRBV13; d_gene: NA; j_gene: TRBJ1-1
CDR3nt: TGTGCCAGCAGCCCCCCCGTCGGAAGGACCTATTCACCCCTCCACTTT; CDR3aa: CASSPPVGRTYSPLHF; abundance: NA; v_gene: TRBV7-2; d_gene: NA; j_gene: TRBJ1-6
CDR3nt: TGTGACAGCTTCTCCGGACTAGCGGGGGTAGGAGATACGCAGTATTTT; CDR3aa: CDSFSGLAGVGDTQYF; abundance: NA; v_gene: TRBV5-6; d_gene: TRBD2; j_gene: TRBJ2-3
CDR3nt: TGTGCCAGCAGCGCCCTCGAGGTGCGTTGCCTATATCAGCCCCAGCATTTT; CDR3aa: CASSALEVRCLYQPQHF; abundance: few; v_gene: TRBV9; d_gene: NA; j_gene: TRBJ1-5
CDR3nt: TGTGCCAGCAGTCCACCCATGATCGGTAACTATGGCTACACCTTC; CDR3aa: CASSPPMIGNYGYTF; abundance: NA; v_gene: TRBV28; d_gene: NA; j_gene: TRBJ1-2
CDR3nt: TGTGCCAGCAGCCAAGAATCCACGGGCGGCTCCTACAATGAGCAGTTCTTC; CDR3aa: CASSQESTGGSYNEQFF; abundance: NA; v_gene: TRBV4-2; d_gene: NA; j_gene: TRBJ2-1
CDR3nt: TGTGCCAGCAGTACGACAGGGTTCACCGGGGAGCTGTTTTTT; CDR3aa: CASSTTGFTGELFF; abundance: NA; v_gene: TRBV12-3/TRBV12-4; d_gene: TRBD1; j_gene: TRBJ2-2
CDR3nt: TGTGCCAGCAGCTTAGCCCGGGGGCAAGAGACCCAGTACTTC; CDR3aa: CASSLARGQETQYF; abundance: many; v_gene: TRBV7-2; d_gene: NA; j_gene: TRBJ2-5